The 29 T cell receptor beta chains below were found in one sample sequenced in a study of T cells in Graves' hyperthyroidism and ophthalmopathy. RNA transcripts gave rise to amplified TCR beta CDR3 regions. The TCR CDR3 first-round RT-PCR relied on the HTBI primer set. TCRdb itself ran the multiplex PCR reads through MiXCR, one entry per CDR3 protein. The sample has 600,000 or so distinct CDR3 sequences; about 17% are singletons. The sample taken for sequencing was blood. The receptors here all came from a woman aged 25 to 45 with Graves' hyperthyroidism.

This sequence joins TRBV28 and TRBJ2-2; D possibly corresponds to TRBD2 (6 bases). V was shortened by 10 bases and J by 4 bases, with 16 bases between the two germline ends. The CDR3 runs 14 residues. Germline V gene lookup returns CDR1 MDHEN and CDR2 SYDVKM. The CDR3 region has the DNA TGTGCCACTTCCCCGGGACTTACCACCGGGGAGCTGTTTTTT. Translating gives CATSPGLTTGELFF.

This clonotype was observed at least ten times. The chain recombines TRBV18 with TRBJ2-7; D could derive from TRBD1 or TRBD2 (5 bases each). The germline gives CDR1 KGHSH, CDR2 LQKENI. Trimming pared 6 bases from V and 1 base from J, leaving 13 bases between. This CDR3 spans 14 amino acids. Here the CDR3 DNA reads TGTGCCAGCTCGTCCGGGACCGCGTCCTACGAGCAGTACTTC. It encodes CASSSGTASYEQYF.

At least ten counts were recorded for this clonotype. J is TRBJ1-5 and V is TRBV28; perhaps TRBD1 as D (6 bases). This CDR3 is built from 14 residues. The V and J ends lost 4 bases and 6 bases respectively, with 13 bases between them. The germline gives CDR1 MDHEN, CDR2 SYDVKM. Here the CDR3 reads CASSSMPGVQPQHF. The CDR3 DNA reads as TGTGCCAGCAGTTCCATGCCAGGGGTTCAGCCCCAGCATTTT.

This clonotype was detected many times. The chain is built from TRBV18 and TRBJ2-1; TRBD1 might be the D (5 bases). Per germline, CDR1 KGHSH and CDR2 LQKENI. The germline V and J ends were trimmed by 3 bases and 5 bases, with 11 bases remaining between them. The CDR3 spans 14 residues. DNA of the CDR3: TGTGCCAGCTCACCTCAGGGCCTAAACAATGAGCAGTTCTTC. This encodes CASSPQGLNNEQFF.

CDR3 sequence: CASSSVLSGANVLTF. The CDR3 nucleotides are TGTGCCAGCAGTTCCGTTCTCTCTGGGGCCAACGTCCTGACTTTC. The rearrangement links TRBV6-1 to TRBJ2-6; D gene unclear. Deletions cut 5 bases from V and 0 bases from J, with 8 bases between. The CDR3 runs to 15 residues. The V gene's germline CDR1 is MNHNS and CDR2 SASEGT.

At least ten counts were recorded for this clonotype. The V and J genes are TRBV30 and TRBJ1-5; D remains ambiguous. Germline V lookup: CDR1 GTSNPN, CDR2 SVGIG (reference sequence). Trimming left V 0 bases short and J 1 base short, with 10 bases between. This CDR3 contains 15 residues. The CDR3: CAWSVGRLSNQPQHF. The DNA for the CDR3 is TGTGCCTGGAGTGTGGGTCGTTTGAGCAATCAGCCCCAGCATTTT.

Ten or more counts support this clonotype. The chain is built from TRBV7-8 and TRBJ2-4; D call uncertain. Germline-derived CDR1 and CDR2 are SGHVS and FQNEAQ. V was clipped by 0 bases and J by 5 bases, with 5 bases between them. The CDR3 covers 13 residues. The CDR3 region is CASSLAGENIQYF. The DNA for the CDR3 is TGTGCCAGCAGCTTAGCAGGCGAAAACATTCAGTACTTC.

The chain has TRBV5-1 and TRBJ1-1; D unresolved. Trimming took 3 bases from V and 1 from J, leaving 10 bases between them. Germline loops: CDR1 SGHRS, CDR2 YFSETQ. This CDR3 is built from 14 residues. The CDR3 loop reads CASSSPTANTEAFF. Written as DNA, the CDR3 is TGCGCCAGCAGCTCGCCGACGGCGAACACTGAAGCTTTCTTT.

This clonotype was seen only a few times. Germline and junction disagree at one end, which may indicate a read error. The chain joins TRBV20-1 to TRBJ2-1, with TRBD2 matching 8 bases. Germline CDR1 DFQATT, CDR2 SNEGSKA (reference sequence). The CDR3 totals 15 residues. The CDR3 is CSARGREATYNEQFF. The CDR3 DNA follows: TGCAGTGCGAGAGGGCGGGAGGCTACCTACAATGAGCAGTTCTTC.

V and J are TRBV20-1 and TRBJ2-7; D tentatively fits TRBD1 or TRBD2 (5 bases each). Trimming took 0 bases from V and 0 from J, leaving 12 bases between them. Germline V gene lookup returns CDR1 DFQATT and CDR2 SNEGSKA (reference sequence). The CDR3 length is 15 residues. The CDR3 region is CSARDTRGISYEQYF. DNA for the CDR3: TGCAGTGCTAGAGATACTAGGGGCATCTCCTACGAGCAGTACTTC.

This clonotype was observed a handful of times. This chain connects TRBV27 to TRBJ1-1, with 8 bases identical to TRBD1. The CDR3 loop spans 14 amino acids. In germline, CDR1 is MNHEY, CDR2 SMNVEV (reference sequence). With V trimmed by 7 bases and J by 4 bases, 8 bases remained unmatched. The CDR3 here is CASTLTGTGTEAFF. The CDR3 DNA reads as TGTGCCAGCACACTCACCGGGACAGGCACTGAAGCTTTCTTT.

This clonotype appeared many times. The rearrangement links TRBV11-3 to TRBJ2-1, with 11 bases fitting TRBD2. The CDR3 has 16 amino acids. The trim removed 5 bases at V and 7 bases at J, leaving 10 bases unmatched. Germline CDR1 reads SGHNT; CDR2 reads YENEEA. CDR3 in amino acids: CASSPRVAGGKNEQFF. CDR3 sequence (DNA): TGTGCCAGCAGCCCCCGGGTAGCGGGAGGGAAAAATGAGCAGTTCTTC.

V and J are TRBV20-1 and TRBJ1-5; 8 bases map to TRBD1. Germline lookup yields CDR1 DFQATT and CDR2 SNEGSKA (reference sequence). V shed 5 bases and J 7 bases; nucleotides not matched to a gene: 10. This CDR3 spans 14 amino acids. This CDR3 reads CSAVRQGAGQPQHF. CDR3 sequence (DNA): TGCAGTGCTGTAAGGCAGGGGGCAGGGCAGCCCCAGCATTTT.

J is TRBJ2-7 and V is TRBV20-1; 10 bases fit TRBD2. The CDR3 extends over 14 amino acids. From germline, CDR1 is DFQATT and CDR2 SNEGSKA (reference sequence). J was trimmed by 2 bases and V by 2 bases; bases with no gene match: 3. The CDR3 coding sequence is TGCAGTGCTAGAAGGAGCGGGAGGGCCTACGAGCAGTACTTC. It is translated as CSARRSGRAYEQYF.

This clonotype was recorded a few times. The chain recombines TRBV20-1 with TRBJ2-1, with D possibly matching TRBD1 (6 bases). This CDR3 contains 11 residues. V lost 5 bases, J lost 7 bases, and 9 bases lay in between. From germline, CDR1 is DFQATT and CDR2 SNEGSKA (reference sequence). This CDR3 reads CSAEQGNEQFF. The CDR3 DNA is TGCAGTGCTGAACAGGGTAATGAGCAGTTCTTC.

This clonotype was counted many times. This chain links TRBV12-3 or TRBV12-4 with TRBJ2-1; TRBD1 matches 9 bases. The CDR3 is 13 residues long. With 6 bases clipped from V and 7 bases from J, the junction kept 4 bases outside the gene matches. DNA of the CDR3: TGTGCCAGCAGGGGGACAGGGAAAAATGAGCAGTTCTTC. Its translation: CASRGTGKNEQFF.

The chain links TRBV19 to TRBJ1-1, with D possibly being TRBD1 (6 bases). This CDR3 has 14 residues. V was shortened by 5 bases and J by 4 bases, with 14 bases between the two germline ends. The germline gives CDR1 LNHDA, CDR2 SQIVND (reference sequence). CDR3 residues: CASSLQGLSTEAFF. In DNA, the CDR3 is TGTGCCAGTAGTCTACAGGGACTGAGCACTGAAGCTTTCTTT.

The chain links TRBV11-2 to TRBJ2-7, with TRBD2 identical over 9 bases. CDR3 length: 14 amino acids. The V segment lost 7 bases and the J segment 7 bases; nucleotides outside the gene matches: 11. In germline, CDR1 is SGHAT, CDR2 FQNNGV. CDR3 sequence reads: CASKPGLAKYEQYF. For the CDR3, the DNA is TGTGCCAGCAAACCGGGACTAGCTAAGTATGAGCAGTACTTC. Using reference TRBV11-2 and TRBJ2-7 for the parts outside the CDR3, the full variable domain is EAGVAQSPRYKIIEKRQSVAFWCNPISGHATLYWYQQILGQGPKLLIQFQNNGVVDDSQLPKDRFSAERLKGVDSTLKIQPAKLEDSAVYLCASKPGLAKYEQYFGPGTRLTVT.

The chain joins TRBV7-2 to TRBJ2-5; D tentatively fits TRBD1 or TRBD2 (5 bases each). CDR1 and CDR2 from the germline V gene are SGHTA and FQGNSA. V was trimmed by 6 bases and J by 4 bases, leaving 27 bases between them. This CDR3 has 18 amino acids. The CDR3 here is CASSHTLGLRQGRETQYF. For the CDR3, the DNA is TGTGCCAGCAGTCATACCCTGGGGCTTAGACAAGGGAGAGAGACCCAGTACTTC. Full variable domain (missing parts from reference TRBV7-2 and TRBJ2-5): GAGVSQSPSNKVTEKGKDVELRCDPISGHTALYWYRQSLGQGLEFLIYFQGNSAPDKSGLPSDRFSAERTGGSVSTLTIQRTQQEDSAVYLCASSHTLGLRQGRETQYFGPGTRLLVL.

The chain is built from TRBV4-1 and TRBJ2-1; D is perhaps TRBD2 (5 bases). Trimming pared 3 bases from V and 6 bases from J, leaving 15 bases between. The CDR3 is made up of 15 amino acids. Germline loops: CDR1 MGHRA, CDR2 YSYEKL. The CDR3 coding sequence is TGCGCCAGCAGCCATGGATTGAGGGCGGGCAATGAGCAGTTCTTC. This gives the protein CASSHGLRAGNEQFF.

This chain links TRBV29-1 with TRBJ2-5, with 8 nucleotides matching TRBD2. Per germline, CDR1 SQVTM and CDR2 ANQGSEA. The V gene end was trimmed by 8 bases and the J gene end by 5 bases; junction bases not matched to a gene: 10. The CDR3 has 13 residues. The CDR3 sequence: CSPAGRAGETQYF. CDR3 in DNA: TGCAGCCCCGCCGGGAGGGCCGGGGAGACCCAGTACTTC.

This clonotype was seen at least ten times. This chain uses TRBV2 with TRBJ2-1; a possible D gene is TRBD1 (5 bases). Trimming left V 8 bases short and J 5 bases short, with 16 bases between. The germline gives CDR1 SNHLY, CDR2 FYNNEI. The length of the CDR3 is 14 residues. The CDR3 protein is CASQSVRGNNEQFF. DNA of the CDR3: TGTGCCAGCCAGAGTGTAAGGGGAAACAATGAGCAGTTCTTC.

The chain is built from TRBV2 and TRBJ1-1, with 8 bases aligning to TRBD1. Trimming at V came to 10 bases and at J to 0 bases, leaving 4 bases not matched to a gene. This CDR3 is 13 amino acids long. Per the germline V gene, CDR1 is SNHLY and CDR2 is FYNNEI. The CDR3 nucleotides are TGTGCCATAAAGGGACAGGTGAACACTGAAGCTTTCTTT. It yields the protein CAIKGQVNTEAFF.

This chain uses TRBV7-2 with TRBJ1-2; tentatively, D is TRBD1 (5 bases). This CDR3 is built from 14 residues. Trimming left V 0 bases short and J 7 bases short, with 12 bases between. Germline CDR1 and CDR2: SGHTA and FQGNSA. The CDR3 nucleotides are TGTGCCAGCAGCTTAGCACGGGACCAATTTGGCTACACCTTC. Its translation is CASSLARDQFGYTF.

The genes are TRBV6-2 or TRBV6-3 and TRBJ2-7, with 8 bases fitting TRBD2. Germline CDR1 reads MNHEY; CDR2 reads SVGEGT. The V gene end was trimmed by 9 bases and the J gene end by 5 bases; junction bases not matched to a gene: 9. The CDR3 extends over 13 amino acids. This chain's CDR3 is CASQAGVTNEQYF. CDR3 bases: TGTGCCAGTCAAGCGGGAGTGACCAACGAGCAGTACTTC.

This clonotype was found a few times. V and J are TRBV4-1 and TRBJ2-3; no firm D call. The V gene's germline CDR1 is MGHRA and CDR2 YSYEKL. V dropped 1 base and J dropped 4 bases, with 6 bases sitting between them. The CDR3 length is 13 residues. The CDR3 DNA is TGCGCCAGCAGCCAAGTAGCCCCAGATACGCAGTATTTT. Protein: CASSQVAPDTQYF.

This clonotype was picked up a small number of times. This chain connects TRBV5-1 to TRBJ2-1, with D perhaps TRBD1 (6 bases). The CDR3 totals 19 residues. Trimming removed 6 bases from V and 2 bases from J, with 27 bases in between. Per germline, CDR1 SGHRS and CDR2 YFSETQ. The CDR3 here is CASKGEGQGRHGTYNEQFF. CDR3 in DNA: TGCGCCAGCAAAGGTGAGGGGCAGGGGCGCCACGGAACCTACAATGAGCAGTTCTTC.

This clonotype was seen more than once but under ten times. This chain links TRBV5-4 with TRBJ1-1, with D tentatively TRBD1 (5 bases). V was trimmed by 2 bases and J by 0 bases, leaving 8 bases between them. CDR1 is SGHNT, CDR2 YYREEE, per germline (reference sequence). The CDR3 sequence is 14 residues long. CDR3 DNA sequence: TGTGCCAGCAGCTTTACAGGCATGAACACTGAAGCTTTCTTT. Encoded protein: CASSFTGMNTEAFF.

Regarding this clonotype: A read error may be the cause here, since a much bigger clone is one base away. The chain has TRBV7-9 and TRBJ2-3; perhaps D is TRBD1 or TRBD2 (5 bases each). Trimming left V 8 bases short and J 2 bases short, with 5 bases between. There are 11 residues in the CDR3. Germline V gene data show CDR1 as SEHNR and CDR2 as FQNEAQ (reference sequence). CDR3 residues: CASGTTDTQYF. The CDR3 bases are TGTGCCAGCGGGACCACAGATACGCAGTATTTT.